This record concerns one T cell receptor beta chain sequence. The antigen is not known. The data belong to a study of STAT5B mutations in CD4+ large granular lymphocyte leukemia. Study-level points and caveats: Main leukemic clonotypes were patient-specific, but 20% to 25% appeared at low frequency elsewhere.

Per the study methods: Productive clonotypes were detectable down to 2.59 x 10-5 frequency. The protocol was immunoSEQ multiplex PCR, while the TCRdb copy is restricted to in-frame clones and leaves out a portion. V and J calls and clone size are copied from that table; D and trimming were computed from the DNA. The sample records roughly 40,000 clones, about four fifths being singletons. The sample consisted of CD4+ T cells from blood buffy coats. This clonotype was sampled from a human donor in good health.

CDR3 protein: CASSIRGTGEQFF. The CDR3 bases are TGTGCCAGTAGTATCCGGGGAACGGGTGAGCAGTTCTTC. The chain links TRBV19 to TRBJ2-1, with a weak D call TRBD2 (5 bases). From germline, CDR1 is LNHDA and CDR2 SQIVND (reference sequence). CDR3 length: 13 amino acids. V dropped 3 bases and J dropped 9 bases, with 12 bases sitting between them.